This T cell receptor beta chain was identified in a study of control samples from healthy donors and cancer patients. Produced via immunoSEQ multiplex PCR; TCRdb's table is partial and in-frame only. The data show 90,000 to 110,000 clones, 90% seen once. This CDR3 spans 15 amino acids. Trimming took 1 base from V and 7 from J, leaving 18 bases between them. Germline lookup yields CDR1 SGHRS and CDR2 YFSETQ. This chain uses TRBV5-1 with TRBJ2-7, with D possibly being TRBD1 (5 bases). This TCR was sampled from a human donor in good health. The donor label of this sample is uncertain. Sequencing was done on a sample of blood. CDR3 in DNA: TGCGCCAGCAGCTTGCTACCCGCAGGGATTGGAGAGCAGTACGTC. This sequence encodes CASSLLPAGIGEQYV.